The 20 T cell receptor beta chains below were found in one sample sequenced in a study of T cell responses to AZD1222 COVID-19 vaccine. Method: immunoSEQ multiplex PCR; TCRdb's copy keeps in-frame clones and lacks some. The table has tens of thousands of clones, roughly 84% seen once. The source material was peripheral blood, sampled 28 days after the second AZD1222 dose. The receptors derive from an adult who received the AZD1222 COVID-19 vaccine.

The V call is TRBV6-5, the J call TRBJ1-1; no firm D call. The CDR3 contains 13 residues. Deletions cut 2 bases from V and 1 base from J, with 5 bases between. In germline, CDR1 is MNHEY, CDR2 SVGAGI. The CDR3 nucleotides read TGTGCCAGCAGTTACACACCGAACACTGAAGCTTTCTTT. The encoded protein is CASSYTPNTEAFF.

This clone was counted only a few times. The V and J genes are TRBV9 and TRBJ1-3; D gene unclear. CDR3 length: 15 residues. Germline V CDR1 and CDR2: SGDLS, YYNGEE. V gave up 3 bases and J gave up 1 base, with 11 bases separating them. The CDR3 DNA is TGTGCCAGCAGCGGCCGCCTGGGGTCTGGAAACACCATATATTTT. Its protein is CASSGRLGSGNTIYF. Based on the CDR3 plus reference TRBV9 and TRBJ1-3, the full variable domain is DSGVTQTPKHLITATGQRVTLRCSPRSGDLSVYWYQQSLDQGLQFLIQYYNGEERAKGNILERFSAQQFPDLHSELNLSSLELGDSALYFCASSGRLGSGNTIYFGEGSWLTVV.

The chain links TRBV4-2 to TRBJ1-1; TRBD1 might be the D (5 bases). CDR3 size: 17 residues. Germline V gene data show CDR1 as LGHNA and CDR2 as YNFKEQ. Trimming left V 4 bases short and J 0 bases short, with 18 bases between. Here the CDR3 DNA reads TGTGCCAGCAGCCCCCAACCCTCTCAGGGAATGAACACTGAAGCTTTCTTT. Its protein product is CASSPQPSQGMNTEAFF.

This chain links TRBV5-4 with TRBJ2-5, with D maybe TRBD2 (5 bases). V was pared by 4 bases and J by 5 bases, with 15 bases between. This CDR3 has 14 residues. In germline, CDR1 is SGHNT, CDR2 YYREEE (reference sequence). The CDR3 spells CASSPDGGGETQYF. CDR3 coding DNA: TGTGCCAGCAGCCCCGACGGCGGCGGGGAGACCCAGTACTTC.

Here the CDR3 reads CASSGGRTGGYEQYF. Written as DNA, the CDR3 is TGTGCCAGTAGTGGGGGTAGGACAGGGGGCTACGAGCAGTACTTC. The chain employs TRBV19 and TRBJ2-7; 10 bases are shared with TRBD1. The CDR3 is made up of 15 amino acids. After removal of 5 bases from V and 3 bases from J, the junction contained 7 bases not matched to a gene. Germline CDR1 LNHDA, CDR2 SQIVND (reference sequence).

This clone showed up just a few times. This rearrangement joins TRBV3-1 (or the pseudogene TRBV3-2) to TRBJ1-1; D gene uncertain. This CDR3 spans 13 amino acids. Germline V CDR1 and CDR2: LGHDT, YNNKEL (reference sequence). Between the trimmed V and J ends, which lost 3 bases and 1 base, there was a span of 6 bases. Written as DNA, the CDR3 is TGTGCCAGCAGCCAGGGTCCGAACACTGAAGCTTTCTTT. Translating it yields CASSQGPNTEAFF.

The J gene is TRBJ1-2, the V gene TRBV6-1; D may be TRBD1 (6 bases). CDR1 and CDR2 (germline): MNHNS, SASEGT. The CDR3 is 14 residues long. Trimming cost V 3 bases and J 4 bases, with 12 bases left between them. CDR3 in amino acids: CASSEGGFTYGYTF. The DNA for the CDR3 is TGTGCCAGCAGTGAGGGGGGCTTCACCTATGGCTACACCTTC.

This clone was recorded once. This chain joins TRBV30 and TRBJ1-2; tentatively, D is TRBD1 (5 bases). Germline assignment: CDR1 GTSNPN and CDR2 SVGIG (reference sequence). V lost 2 bases to trimming and J lost 8 bases, with 18 bases between them. The CDR3 runs 14 residues. The CDR3, as DNA: TGTGCCTGGAGTCTTCAGGGCTCCGCGCGAGGCTACACCTTC. Protein product: CAWSLQGSARGYTF. Full variable domain (outside the CDR3, taken from reference TRBV30 and TRBJ1-2): SQTIHQWPATLVQPVGSPLSLECTVEGTSNPNLYWYRQAAGRGLQLLFYSVGIGQISSEVPQNLSASRPQDRQFILSSKKLLLSDSGFYLCAWSLQGSARGYTFGSGTRLTVV.

This chain connects TRBV28 to TRBJ2-3; D call uncertain. V was shortened by 2 bases and J by 6 bases, with 6 bases between the two germline ends. Looked up from germline, CDR1 is MDHEN and CDR2 is SYDVKM. The CDR3 covers 12 residues. CDR3 residues: CASSLRWDTQYF. In nucleotides, the CDR3 is TGTGCCAGCAGTTTAAGGTGGGATACGCAGTATTTT.

V gene TRBV5-4 combines with J gene TRBJ2-2; 9 bases are a match to TRBD2. The CDR3 is made up of 17 amino acids. Germline lookup yields CDR1 SGHNT and CDR2 YYREEE (reference sequence). V lost 4 bases and J lost 4; bases outside the gene matches: 11. This CDR3 is CASSEARKRGVTGELFF. In DNA, the CDR3 is TGTGCCAGCAGCGAAGCCAGGAAGCGGGGGGTCACCGGGGAGCTGTTTTTT.

The rearrangement uses TRBV6-4 and TRBJ2-2; D gene unclear. CDR1 is MRHNA and CDR2 is SNTAGT in the germline V gene. The CDR3 spans 13 residues. Deletions cut 3 bases from V and 7 bases from J, with 9 bases between. The CDR3 DNA sequence: TGTGCCAGCAGTGAGAATAATATCGGGGAGCTGTTTTTT. This gives the protein CASSENNIGELFF.

The V gene is TRBV28, the J gene TRBJ2-5, with D perhaps matching TRBD2 (5 bases). The germline V and J ends were trimmed by 3 bases and 3 bases, with 17 bases remaining between them. The CDR3 spans 16 residues. The germline V gene has CDR1 MDHEN and CDR2 SYDVKM. This chain's CDR3 is CASSFASAGRKETQYF. CDR3 in DNA: TGTGCCAGCAGTTTTGCTTCGGCGGGCAGAAAAGAGACCCAGTACTTC.

In its sample, this clone was seen a few times. The chain carries TRBV28 and TRBJ2-3; tentative D call: TRBD1 (6 bases). CDR1 MDHEN and CDR2 SYDVKM come from the germline V gene. CDR3 length: 18 amino acids. Trimming left V 3 bases short and J 2 bases short, with 21 bases between. The CDR3, as DNA: TGTGCCAGCAGTTTTAGTCCCGGCCTCGGGACAACCACAGATACGCAGTATTTT. This translates into CASSFSPGLGTTTDTQYF. The entire variable domain, with the rest obtained from reference TRBV28 and TRBJ2-3, is as follows: DVKVTQSSRYLVKRTGEKVFLECVQDMDHENMFWYRQDPGLGLRLIYFSYDVKMKEKGDIPEGYSVSREKKERFSLILESASTNQTSMYLCASSFSPGLGTTTDTQYFGPGTRLTVL.

The CDR3 reads CASSQAGGLNEQFF. The CDR3 nucleotides are TGTGCCAGCAGCCAAGCGGGGGGGCTCAATGAGCAGTTCTTC. The chain carries TRBV3-1 (or the pseudogene TRBV3-2) and TRBJ2-1; 8 positions match TRBD2. Germline CDR1 LGHDT, CDR2 YNNKEL (reference sequence). The CDR3 runs to 14 residues. V was clipped by 1 base and J by 6 bases; unmatched bases: 2.

The chain recombines TRBV29-1 with TRBJ2-1, with TRBD2 matching over 10 bases. V trimming: 6 bases; J trimming: 0 bases; junction bases outside the gene matches: 8. The germline V gene encodes CDR1 SQVTM and CDR2 ANQGSEA. The CDR3 has 16 amino acids. DNA of the CDR3: TGCAGCGTCGCCCGGGCTAGCGGGAGCTCCTACAATGAGCAGTTCTTC. It specifies CSVARASGSSYNEQFF.

The chain carries TRBV9 and TRBJ2-1; 8 positions agree with TRBD2. The CDR3 sequence is 15 residues long. V lost 5 bases and J lost 5; bases outside the gene matches: 9. The germline V gene has CDR1 SGDLS and CDR2 YYNGEE. CDR3 DNA sequence: TGTGCCAGCAGACCGCCGGGACTAGGGGACAATGAGCAGTTCTTC. It translates to CASRPPGLGDNEQFF.

The V call is TRBV7-2, the J call TRBJ2-5, with D perhaps TRBD2 (6 bases). Deletions cut 5 bases from V and 0 bases from J, with 13 bases between. Germline V gene sequence: CDR1 SGHTA, CDR2 FQGNSA. This CDR3 region has 15 residues. The CDR3 reads CASSPQLADQETQYF. CDR3 sequence (DNA): TGTGCCAGCAGCCCGCAACTAGCAGACCAAGAGACCCAGTACTTC.

The genes are TRBV5-4 and TRBJ2-3; 11 bases map to TRBD1. The CDR3 runs 15 residues. J was trimmed by 5 bases and V by 4 bases; bases with no gene match: 6. CDR1 and CDR2 (germline): SGHNT, YYREEE (reference sequence). For the CDR3, the DNA is TGTGCCAGCAGCACGGACAGGGGGCTTAGAGATACGCAGTATTTT. This codes for CASSTDRGLRDTQYF.

The rearrangement links TRBV11-2 to TRBJ2-3; 8 nucleotides align to TRBD2. Looked up from germline, CDR1 is SGHAT and CDR2 is FQNNGV. The V and J ends lost 3 bases and 3 bases, in that order; junction bases with no gene match: 5. The CDR3 consists of 15 residues. CDR3 amino acids: CASSFLAGRTDTQYF. CDR3 in DNA: TGTGCCAGCAGCTTCTTAGCGGGGAGGACAGATACGCAGTATTTT.

The gene calls are TRBV5-1 and TRBJ2-1, with D hard to call. The CDR3 loop spans 14 amino acids. CDR1 is SGHRS, CDR2 YFSETQ, per germline. V lost 0 bases, J lost 8 bases, and 12 bases lay in between. The CDR3: CASSLAYRNDEQFF. The CDR3 coding sequence is TGCGCCAGCAGCTTGGCCTATAGAAACGATGAGCAGTTCTTC.